This TCR beta chain was sequenced during a study of cytomegalovirus exposure and HLA in healthy donors. The CDR3 is 16 residues long. Germline loops: CDR1 MNHNY, CDR2 SVGAGI (reference sequence). V shed 8 bases and J shed 0 bases, with 17 bases lying between them. As regards this clone: Its antigen is unknown.

Findings of the study overall: Reports indicated that the classifier achieved high specificity and sensitivity in diagnosing cytomegalovirus status. Highest at DRB1 and lowest at HLA-C, TCR association rates differed among HLA loci in a later analysis. In a later analysis, 16,951 TCR beta sequences were associated with HLA alleles at 0.05 false discovery rate.

The donors, nominally healthy at sampling, likely had unrecorded immune exposures. The PCR ran on 60 Vbeta and 13 Jbeta primers. Profiling relied on immunoSEQ multiplex PCR, and the TCRdb table lists in-frame clones only, not all of them. The sample has over 150,000 clones; 65% to 90% are singletons. V and J are TRBV6-6 and TRBJ2-1; maybe TRBD2 (6 bases). This receptor was taken from a male donor in good health and CMV-seronegative. The specimen was PBMCs. CDR3 DNA sequence: TGTGCCAGCGGGTGGTGGCAGGGAGGCTCCTACAATGAGCAGTTCTTC. The encoded protein is CASGWWQGGSYNEQFF.